This passage covers 15 T cell receptor beta chains from one sample sequenced in a study of shared clonotypes between healthy human individuals. Naive-designated CD8 cells lacked CD45RO, were positively enriched for CCR7, and omitted terminally differentiated effector memory CD45RA+ cells. Sequenced by immunoSEQ multiplex PCR; TCRdb stores in-frame clones only, minus some. The repertoire consists of about 550,000 clones, with just under 97% occurring once and the leading ten covering 0.11%. Material for sequencing was naive CD8+ T cells sorted from blood. Every receptor here comes from a woman aged 25-40 years in good health.

The chain links TRBV30 to TRBJ2-6; 10 bases match TRBD1. The trim removed 3 bases at V and 0 bases at J, leaving 8 bases unmatched. The CDR3 consists of 18 residues. Germline V gives CDR1 GTSNPN, CDR2 SVGIG (reference sequence). The CDR3, as DNA: TGTGCCTGGAGCGTGTACGGGACAGGGGCCTCTGGGGCCAACGTCCTGACTTTC. This encodes CAWSVYGTGASGANVLTF.

The chain has TRBV9 and TRBJ2-5; 13 bases fit TRBD2. J gave up 2 bases and V 3 bases, and 1 base lay outside the gene matches. CDR1 and CDR2 from the germline V gene are SGDLS and YYNGEE. This CDR3 has 15 residues. The CDR3 loop is CASSGGLAGQETQYF. CDR3 sequence (DNA): TGTGCCAGCAGCGGGGGACTAGCGGGGCAAGAGACCCAGTACTTC.

The gene calls are TRBV18 and TRBJ1-2; D is unclear. V dropped 2 bases and J dropped 4 bases, with 11 bases sitting between them. The germline V gene has CDR1 KGHSH and CDR2 LQKENI. The CDR3 has 14 amino acids. CDR3 in DNA: TGTGCCAGCTCACCAAGGGAATTTATCTATGGCTACACCTTC. Protein: CASSPREFIYGYTF.

V is TRBV2 and J is TRBJ2-6; 8 nucleotides match TRBD1. The CDR3 runs 19 residues. The J segment lost 2 bases and the V segment lost 0 bases, leaving 9 bases of the junction unmatched. From germline, CDR1 is SNHLY and CDR2 FYNNEI. This chain's CDR3 is CASSEALGQARAGANVLTF. The CDR3 coding sequence is TGTGCCAGCAGTGAAGCGTTGGGACAGGCTAGAGCTGGGGCCAACGTCCTGACTTTC.

J is TRBJ2-1 and V is TRBV12-5; 11 bases align to TRBD2. The length of the CDR3 is 18 residues. Unmatched junction bases numbered 18, after V lost 2 bases and J lost 12 bases. Germline V lookup: CDR1 LGHNT, CDR2 FRNRAP. CDR3 coding DNA: TGTGCTAGTGGTTTGTCCCTCCTAGCGGGAGGCCCGGTAAATCGGCAGTTCTTC. Translated, it gives CASGLSLLAGGPVNRQFF.

The chain joins TRBV5-1 to TRBJ2-7, with D perhaps matching TRBD1 (6 bases). Germline V gene sequence: CDR1 SGHRS, CDR2 YFSETQ. V was clipped by 5 bases and J by 0 bases, with 12 bases between them. The CDR3 length is 14 residues. Here the CDR3 reads CASSPDSRSYEQYF. In nucleotides, the CDR3 is TGCGCCAGCAGTCCGGACAGTCGCTCCTACGAGCAGTACTTC.

The J gene is TRBJ2-6, the V gene TRBV9; D is possibly TRBD1 or TRBD2 (5 bases each). V lost 3 bases to trimming and J lost 0 bases, with 7 bases between them. The CDR3 spans 15 residues. Per germline, CDR1 SGDLS and CDR2 YYNGEE. This CDR3 reads CASSGDGSGANVLTF. The CDR3, as DNA: TGTGCCAGCAGCGGGGACGGCTCTGGGGCCAACGTCCTGACTTTC. Full variable domain (rest looked up from reference TRBV9 and TRBJ2-6): DSGVTQTPKHLITATGQRVTLRCSPRSGDLSVYWYQQSLDQGLQFLIQYYNGEERAKGNILERFSAQQFPDLHSELNLSSLELGDSALYFCASSGDGSGANVLTFGAGSRLTVL.

Concerning this clone: Other DNA sequences in the same sample also yield this CDR3. The chain carries TRBV28 and TRBJ2-5; D not resolved. The V end lost 1 base, the J end lost 5 bases, and 5 bases lay between the germline ends. This CDR3 is built from 12 residues. Germline CDR1 is MDHEN and CDR2 is SYDVKM. DNA of the CDR3: TGTGCCAGCAGTTTATCTCGGGAGACCCAGTACTTC. Its translation: CASSLSRETQYF.

A few counts support this clone. V is TRBV6-5 and J is TRBJ1-1; D might be TRBD1 (5 bases). V lost 6 bases to trimming and J lost 2 bases, with 13 bases between them. The CDR3 runs to 14 residues. Germline assignment: CDR1 MNHEY and CDR2 SVGAGI. Here the CDR3 reads CASSSPQGNTEAFF. CDR3 sequence (DNA): TGTGCCAGCAGCAGCCCTCAGGGTAACACTGAAGCTTTCTTT.

The rearrangement links TRBV7-8 to TRBJ1-1, with TRBD1 as a possible D gene (5 bases). CDR3 length: 15 amino acids. V lost 5 bases, J lost 5 bases, and 18 bases lay in between. Germline V gene sequence: CDR1 SGHVS, CDR2 FQNEAQ. CDR3 protein: CASSPEGGGTTEAFF. For the CDR3, the DNA is TGTGCCAGCAGCCCAGAGGGCGGGGGTACGACTGAAGCTTTCTTT.

This clone was picked up a small number of times. CDR3 sequence: CASRTGSEKLFF. For the CDR3, the DNA is TGTGCCAGCAGGACCGGGAGTGAAAAACTGTTTTTT. The chain carries TRBV2 and TRBJ1-4, with D hard to call. CDR1 is SNHLY, CDR2 FYNNEI, per germline. Trimming pared 6 bases from V and 7 bases from J, leaving 9 bases between. There are 12 residues in the CDR3.

The rearrangement joins TRBV2 to TRBJ1-5, with a tentative D call TRBD1 (6 bases). Germline lookup yields CDR1 SNHLY and CDR2 FYNNEI. The CDR3 has 13 amino acids. Trimming stripped 8 bases from V and 3 bases from J, with 11 bases between. The CDR3 reads CASDGGANQPQHF. In nucleotides, the CDR3 is TGTGCCAGCGACGGGGGGGCCAATCAGCCCCAGCATTTT.

The chain carries TRBV27 and TRBJ2-7; TRBD1 matches at 11 bases. The CDR3 extends over 16 amino acids. Germline CDR1 MNHEY, CDR2 SMNVEV (reference sequence). V dropped 3 bases and J dropped 3; count of bases not matched to a gene: 7. The CDR3: CASSFPGTGGGYEQYF. The CDR3 region has the DNA TGTGCCAGCAGTTTCCCCGGGACAGGGGGGGGCTACGAGCAGTACTTC.

J is TRBJ2-1 and V is TRBV5-1; a possible D gene is TRBD2 (6 bases). The CDR3 is 16 amino acids. Germline V CDR1 and CDR2: SGHRS, YFSETQ. Trimming removed 4 bases from V and 4 bases from J, with 18 bases in between. The CDR3 region is CASSLRERLSYNEQFF. The CDR3 DNA follows: TGCGCCAGCAGCCTACGGGAGAGATTATCTTACAATGAGCAGTTCTTC.

V gene TRBV7-9 combines with J gene TRBJ2-7; D may be TRBD1 or TRBD2 (5 bases each). The V gene lost 5 bases and the J gene lost 0 bases, with 14 bases spanning the gap. The CDR3 is 15 amino acids. Germline lookup yields CDR1 SEHNR and CDR2 FQNEAQ (reference sequence). The DNA for the CDR3 is TGTGCCAGCAGCCAAGGGACGGTGAGCTCCTACGAGCAGTACTTC. Amino acids: CASSQGTVSSYEQYF.